These 11 T cell receptor beta chains originate from one sample sequenced in a study of T cell responses to AZD1222 COVID-19 vaccine. The protocol was immunoSEQ multiplex PCR, while the TCRdb copy is restricted to in-frame clones and leaves out a portion. The table shows roughly 170,000 clones, with just under 95% occurring only once. The sample here was peripheral blood, taken on day 0 of AZD1222 vaccination. These receptors all come from an adult in good health.

The V and J genes are TRBV5-4 and TRBJ2-4; D gene unclear. CDR3 length equals 14 residues. Trimming removed 0 bases at V and 4 bases at J, with 8 bases between. The germline V gene has CDR1 SGHNT and CDR2 YYREEE (reference sequence). Here the CDR3 reads CASSLALRKNIQYF. The CDR3 nucleotides read TGTGCCAGCAGCTTGGCCCTGCGGAAAAACATTCAGTACTTC.

The gene calls are TRBV29-1 and TRBJ1-2; the D is unclear. Deletions cut 4 bases from V and 6 bases from J, with 9 bases between. CDR1 and CDR2 from the germline V gene are SQVTM and ANQGSEA. The CDR3 has 11 amino acids. CDR3 in DNA: TGCAGCGTTGGGCGAGGGAATGGCTACACCTTC. Amino acid sequence: CSVGRGNGYTF.

The chain has TRBV19 and TRBJ1-2, with no clear D. V gave up 10 bases and J gave up 4 bases, with 13 bases separating them. The CDR3 is made up of 12 amino acids. The V gene's germline CDR1 is LNHDA and CDR2 SQIVND (reference sequence). This CDR3 reads CATTDKPYGYTF. In DNA form, the CDR3 reads TGTGCCACTACCGACAAACCCTATGGCTACACCTTC.

V and J are TRBV10-3 and TRBJ2-4, with 8 bases fitting TRBD1. With V trimmed by 6 bases and J by 5 bases, 3 bases remained unmatched. The CDR3 runs to 13 residues. Per germline, CDR1 ENHRY and CDR2 SYGVKD. The CDR3 nucleotides read TGTGCCATCAGCGGACAGGGCCAAAACATTCAGTACTTC. It translates to CAISGQGQNIQYF.

The chain has TRBV4-3 and TRBJ2-2; D unresolved. The CDR3 sequence is 13 residues long. Trimming left V 4 bases short and J 4 bases short, with 7 bases between. Germline-derived CDR1 and CDR2 are LGHNA and YSLEER. The DNA for the CDR3 is TGCGCCAGCAGCCGTTCGGGCACCGGGGAGCTGTTTTTT. Encoded protein: CASSRSGTGELFF.

The chain couples TRBV29-1 to TRBJ1-1; D is possibly TRBD1 (6 bases). Trimming took 4 bases from V and 6 from J, leaving 18 bases between them. The CDR3 covers 14 residues. Germline V gene data show CDR1 as SQVTM and CDR2 as ANQGSEA. CDR3 bases: TGCAGCGTTGGAGTAAGTCAGGGGAGGGCTGAAGCTTTCTTT. It is translated as CSVGVSQGRAEAFF.

The rearrangement joins TRBV9 to TRBJ1-4; D is unresolved. The V end lost 4 bases, the J end lost 7 bases, and 20 bases lay between the germline ends. Looked up from germline, CDR1 is SGDLS and CDR2 is YYNGEE. The CDR3 loop spans 16 amino acids. In DNA, the CDR3 is TGTGCCAGCAGCCCTATAGATGCGGACGGTCGTGAAAAACTGTTTTTT. This translates into CASSPIDADGREKLFF.

The rearrangement uses TRBV6-5 and TRBJ1-3; D is unresolved. Per germline, CDR1 MNHEY and CDR2 SVGAGI. Trimming shortened V by 0 bases and J by 0 bases, and 6 bases separated the two germline ends. The CDR3 is made up of 15 amino acids. CDR3 in amino acids: CASSYSADSGNTIYF. The CDR3 nucleotides are TGTGCCAGCAGTTACTCGGCAGACTCTGGAAACACCATATATTTT.

The chain recombines TRBV30 with TRBJ2-3; 8 nucleotides align to TRBD2. The CDR3 covers 15 residues. The germline V gene encodes CDR1 GTSNPN and CDR2 SVGIG (reference sequence). The V segment lost 2 bases and the J segment 2 bases; nucleotides outside the gene matches: 6. CDR3 residues: CAWSRRAGATDTQYF. In DNA form, the CDR3 reads TGTGCCTGGAGTCGCCGAGCGGGGGCCACAGATACGCAGTATTTT. The full variable domain, rest sourced from reference TRBV30 and TRBJ2-3, is SQTIHQWPATLVQPVGSPLSLECTVEGTSNPNLYWYRQAAGRGLQLLFYSVGIGQISSEVPQNLSASRPQDRQFILSSKKLLLSDSGFYLCAWSRRAGATDTQYFGPGTRLTVL.

This rearrangement joins TRBV5-1 to TRBJ1-1; D is perhaps TRBD1 (5 bases). The length of the CDR3 is 14 residues. V was pared by 3 bases and J by 4 bases, with 13 bases between. The germline CDR1 and CDR2 sequences are SGHRS and YFSETQ. The CDR3 coding sequence is TGCGCCAGCAGCTCCCAGGGCGGTATCACTGAAGCTTTCTTT. Its protein product is CASSSQGGITEAFF. The full variable domain, with the rest looked up from reference TRBV5-1 and TRBJ1-1, is KAGVTQTPRYLIKTRGQQVTLSCSPISGHRSVSWYQQTPGQGLQFLFEYFSETQRNKGNFPGRFSGRQFSNSRSEMNVSTLELGDSALYLCASSSQGGITEAFFGQGTRLTVV.

This chain joins TRBV7-8 and TRBJ1-5; D is undetermined. Germline CDR1 and CDR2: SGHVS and FQNEAQ. V dropped 2 bases and J dropped 4 bases, with 9 bases sitting between them. The length of the CDR3 is 14 residues. CDR3 protein: CASSLSQTNQPQHF. The CDR3 coding sequence is TGTGCCAGCAGCTTAAGTCAAACTAATCAGCCCCAGCATTTT.